These 26 T cell receptor beta chains were sequenced from one sample in a study of blood T cell repertoires in COVID-19. TCRdb's copy holds only in-frame clones and misses some; the assay was immunoSEQ multiplex PCR. Here the sample spans a few hundred thousand clones, 85% to 90% being singletons. Sequencing was carried out using PBMCs or T cells enriched from blood (not recorded which). These receptors were taken from a woman aged 45-65 years who had recovered from COVID-19.

The chain carries TRBV2 and TRBJ1-1, with D hard to call. Germline V gives CDR1 SNHLY, CDR2 FYNNEI. Trimming removed 2 bases from V and 3 bases from J, with 10 bases in between. The CDR3 totals 14 residues. CDR3 protein: CASSESPGYTEAFF. The CDR3 DNA reads as TGTGCCAGCAGTGAATCGCCGGGGTACACTGAAGCTTTCTTT.

As to this clone: The sample carries other DNA sequences with the same CDR3. This chain connects TRBV9 to TRBJ1-1, with 8 bases matching TRBD1. This CDR3 is built from 15 residues. Trimming removed 0 bases from V and 0 bases from J; junction bases left unmatched: 1. Germline V gene sequence: CDR1 SGDLS, CDR2 YYNGEE. CDR3 region: CASSVGTGMNTEAFF. The CDR3 bases are TGTGCCAGCAGCGTAGGGACAGGGATGAACACTGAAGCTTTCTTT.

This chain uses TRBV9 with TRBJ2-2; D is ambiguous. In germline, CDR1 is SGDLS, CDR2 YYNGEE. There are 15 residues in the CDR3. Trimming pared 4 bases from V and 0 bases from J, leaving 10 bases between. CDR3 coding DNA: TGTGCCAGCAGCCCCCGCGCCGCGAACACCGGGGAGCTGTTTTTT. It is translated as CASSPRAANTGELFF.

This chain uses TRBV7-8 with TRBJ2-1, with D perhaps matching TRBD2 (5 bases). Germline V gene data show CDR1 as SGHVS and CDR2 as FQNEAQ. The length of the CDR3 is 14 residues. Trimming removed 1 base at V and 6 bases at J, with 10 bases between. CDR3 sequence reads: CASSLGGVGNEQFF. The CDR3 DNA reads TGTGCCAGCAGCTTAGGGGGAGTTGGCAATGAGCAGTTCTTC.

The V and J genes are TRBV7-6 and TRBJ1-1, with D tentatively TRBD1 (5 bases). This CDR3 region has 14 residues. V lost 1 base to trimming and J lost 8 bases, with 14 bases between them. CDR1 SGHVS and CDR2 FNYEAQ come from the germline V gene. The CDR3 protein is CASSLDLQGREAFF. In nucleotides, the CDR3 is TGTGCCAGCAGCTTAGACCTTCAGGGCAGAGAAGCTTTCTTT.

V and J are TRBV27 and TRBJ1-1; D is undetermined. V lost 8 bases, J lost 4 bases, and 20 bases lay in between. The germline V gene encodes CDR1 MNHEY and CDR2 SMNVEV (reference sequence). The CDR3 totals 15 residues. Written as DNA, the CDR3 is TGTGCCAGCTCCCATTATGGAGTCATGAGCACTGAAGCTTTCTTT. This translates into CASSHYGVMSTEAFF.

In this sample, this clone turned up once. The V gene is TRBV4-3, the J gene TRBJ2-5; D uncertain. The CDR3 runs 15 residues. From germline, CDR1 is LGHNA and CDR2 YSLEER. Trimming left V 2 bases short and J 5 bases short, with 15 bases between. CDR3 protein: CASSQTPGLWETQYF. CDR3 coding DNA: TGCGCCAGCAGCCAAACTCCGGGTTTGTGGGAGACCCAGTACTTC.

This clone showed up just once. This chain links TRBV2 with TRBJ1-6; D unresolved. Trimming stripped 7 bases from V and 7 bases from J, with 11 bases between. CDR3 size: 13 residues. Germline loops: CDR1 SNHLY, CDR2 FYNNEI. The CDR3 spells CASNEARNSPLHF. CDR3 nucleotide sequence: TGTGCCAGCAATGAGGCTAGGAATTCACCCCTCCACTTT. The full variable domain, with the rest looked up from reference TRBV2 and TRBJ1-6, is EPEVTQTPSHQVTQMGQEVILRCVPISNHLYFYWYRQILGQKVEFLVSFYNNEISEKSEIFDDQFSVERPDGSNFTLKIRSTKLEDSAMYFCASNEARNSPLHFGNGTRLTVT.

The chain has TRBV4-1 and TRBJ1-3; D is unclear. V was cut by 4 bases and J by 2 bases, with 9 bases left in between. The CDR3 loop spans 14 amino acids. Germline V gene lookup returns CDR1 MGHRA and CDR2 YSYEKL. The CDR3 loop is CASSRAEAGNTIYF. The CDR3 nucleotides read TGCGCCAGCAGCCGAGCGGAGGCTGGAAACACCATATATTTT.

The chain has TRBV12-3 or TRBV12-4 and TRBJ2-7, with 7 nucleotides matching TRBD2. The J segment lost 4 bases and the V segment lost 2 bases, leaving 2 bases of the junction unmatched. The CDR3 spans 13 residues. The chain's CDR3 is CASSLREVYEQYF. The CDR3 bases are TGTGCCAGCAGTTTACGGGAGGTATACGAGCAGTACTTC.

The chain joins TRBV7-6 to TRBJ2-7; 9 bases are shared with TRBD1. CDR3 size: 15 residues. Trimming removed 1 base from V and 4 bases from J; junction bases left unmatched: 5. CDR1 is SGHVS and CDR2 is FNYEAQ in the germline V gene. CDR3 nucleotides: TGTGCCAGCAGCTTAGGGACAGGGGCGGGGTACGAGCAGTACTTC. Translation: CASSLGTGAGYEQYF.

This clone has more than one count but fewer than ten. This chain links TRBV30 with TRBJ1-2, with 8 nucleotides matching TRBD1. V was clipped by 2 bases and J by 9 bases; unmatched bases: 5. Germline CDR1 and CDR2: GTSNPN and SVGIG (reference sequence). This CDR3 has 12 amino acids. The CDR3 DNA reads TGTGCCTGGAGTAACAGACAGGGGAGCTACACCTTC. Protein sequence: CAWSNRQGSYTF.

The J gene is TRBJ2-7, the V gene TRBV21-1; the table's TRBD2 call for D was not verified on the DNA. TRBV21-1 is designated a pseudogene. The length of the CDR3 is 13 residues. Written as DNA, the CDR3 is TGTGCCAACAAGCGGGGGACGCGCTACGAGCAGTACTTC. Its protein product is CANKRGTRYEQYF.

The CDR3 DNA follows: TGTGCCAGCAGTGAAGCTCCAGGGAGGGCCACCACAGATACGCAGTATTTT. Its translation is CASSEAPGRATTDTQYF. The chain has TRBV6-1 and TRBJ2-3, with 7 bases fitting TRBD2. Germline CDR1 and CDR2: MNHNS and SASEGT. V was pared by 0 bases and J by 2 bases, with 8 bases of the junction left unmatched. The CDR3 extends over 17 amino acids.

The CDR3 coding sequence is TGTGCCTGGAGTGCGGGGGAGAGTCTCGGCTACACCTTC. It yields the protein CAWSAGESLGYTF. J is TRBJ1-2 and V is TRBV30, with D possibly TRBD1 on 5 matching bases. V shed 1 base and J shed 8 bases, with 14 bases lying between them. The CDR3 loop spans 13 amino acids. In germline, CDR1 is GTSNPN, CDR2 SVGIG (reference sequence).

The chain uses TRBV5-4 and TRBJ2-7; TRBD1 matches 10 bases. The CDR3 has 14 amino acids. The V and J ends lost 5 bases and 6 bases, in that order; junction bases with no gene match: 8. CDR1 SGHNT and CDR2 YYREEE come from the germline V gene (reference sequence). The CDR3 reads CASRLRQGAGEQYF. The CDR3 DNA reads as TGTGCCAGCAGACTGAGACAGGGGGCGGGCGAGCAGTACTTC.

This clone was recorded a few times. V and J are TRBV7-9 and TRBJ2-2; D remains ambiguous. V shed 3 bases and J shed 5 bases, with 10 bases lying between them. The CDR3 sequence is 14 residues long. Germline lookup yields CDR1 SEHNR and CDR2 FQNEAQ (reference sequence). The CDR3: CASSFGVVTGELFF. The CDR3 DNA reads as TGTGCCAGCAGCTTCGGAGTTGTGACCGGGGAGCTGTTTTTT.

This CDR3 reads CASSPSGGETQYF. CDR3 in DNA: TGTGCCAGCAGCCCCTCCGGGGGAGAGACCCAGTACTTC. The genes are TRBV11-3 and TRBJ2-5, with a possible D match to TRBD2 (6 bases). Germline CDR1 reads SGHNT; CDR2 reads YENEEA. Deletions cut 5 bases from V and 4 bases from J, with 11 bases between. CDR3 length equals 13 residues.

The V call is TRBV5-6, the J call TRBJ1-6; 9 bases align to TRBD1. This CDR3 comprises 16 residues. Germline V CDR1 and CDR2: SGHDT, YYEEEE. With 2 bases clipped from V and 8 bases from J, the junction kept 8 bases outside the gene matches. The chain's CDR3 is CASSLRGTGLDSPLHF. CDR3 nucleotides: TGTGCCAGCAGCTTACGAGGGACAGGGCTCGATTCACCCCTCCACTTT. Supplemented by reference TRBV5-6 and TRBJ1-6, the full variable domain reads DAGVTQSPTHLIKTRGQQVTLRCSPKSGHDTVSWYQQALGQGPQFIFQYYEEEERQRGNFPDRFSGHQFPNYSSELNVNALLLGDSALYLCASSLRGTGLDSPLHFGNGTRLTVT.

This rearrangement joins TRBV6-5 to TRBJ2-3, with 7 bases identical to TRBD1. V shed 4 bases and J 2 bases; nucleotides not matched to a gene: 3. Germline lookup yields CDR1 MNHEY and CDR2 SVGAGI. The CDR3 covers 14 residues. The CDR3 DNA reads TGTGCCAGCAGTTTGACAGGGTCCACAGATACGCAGTATTTT. Its translation: CASSLTGSTDTQYF.

This chain links TRBV4-3 with TRBJ1-1; TRBD1 matches at 8 bases. Per germline, CDR1 LGHNA and CDR2 YSLEER. This CDR3 is built from 17 residues. The V gene end was trimmed by 3 bases and the J gene end by 0 bases; junction bases not matched to a gene: 9. The CDR3 DNA is TGCGCCAGCAGCCAGAATTACAGGGGGTCGGTGAACACTGAAGCTTTCTTT. Translation: CASSQNYRGSVNTEAFF.

The chain carries TRBV7-2 and TRBJ1-2; tentatively, D is TRBD1 (6 bases). Trimming took off 3 bases at V and 5 bases at J, with 19 bases between the two ends. CDR1 is SGHTA and CDR2 is FQGNSA in the germline V gene. CDR3 length: 16 amino acids. The CDR3 reads CASSFSGDRLNYGYTF. The CDR3, as DNA: TGTGCCAGCAGCTTTTCAGGGGACCGCCTCAATTATGGCTACACCTTC.

V gene TRBV5-1 combines with J gene TRBJ2-2; 11 bases line up with TRBD2. Per germline, CDR1 SGHRS and CDR2 YFSETQ. Trimming removed 3 bases from V and 4 bases from J; junction bases left unmatched: 5. This CDR3 has 16 residues. The CDR3 loop reads CASSWTGTSGTGELFF. The CDR3 coding sequence is TGCGCCAGCAGCTGGACCGGGACTAGCGGCACCGGGGAGCTGTTTTTT.

This chain joins TRBV27 and TRBJ1-6; D is unclear. Germline V gene sequence: CDR1 MNHEY, CDR2 SMNVEV (reference sequence). V shed 5 bases and J shed 6 bases, with 5 bases lying between them. The CDR3 is 12 residues long. In DNA form, the CDR3 reads TGTGCCAGCAGTATCCTTAATTCACCCCTCCACTTT. Translation gives CASSILNSPLHF.

The rearrangement links TRBV11-2 to TRBJ1-2; possible D gene TRBD1, 5 bases. V was shortened by 2 bases and J by 3 bases, with 13 bases between the two germline ends. Germline V gives CDR1 SGHAT, CDR2 FQNNGV. This CDR3 has 15 amino acids. CDR3 sequence reads: CASSLTPGQDYGYTF. Here the CDR3 DNA reads TGTGCCAGCAGCTTAACCCCAGGACAAGACTATGGCTACACCTTC. Looking up the rest from reference TRBV11-2 and TRBJ1-2 gives the full variable domain: EAGVAQSPRYKIIEKRQSVAFWCNPISGHATLYWYQQILGQGPKLLIQFQNNGVVDDSQLPKDRFSAERLKGVDSTLKIQPAKLEDSAVYLCASSLTPGQDYGYTFGSGTRLTVV.

This chain connects TRBV6-5 to TRBJ1-2; TRBD1 aligns across 8 bases. The germline V gene encodes CDR1 MNHEY and CDR2 SVGAGI. CDR3 length equals 15 residues. V lost 0 bases to trimming and J lost 8 bases; unmatched junction nucleotides: 8. The CDR3 loop reads CASSYSGGQARGYTF. Here the CDR3 DNA reads TGTGCCAGCAGTTACTCAGGGGGACAGGCTCGGGGCTACACCTTC.